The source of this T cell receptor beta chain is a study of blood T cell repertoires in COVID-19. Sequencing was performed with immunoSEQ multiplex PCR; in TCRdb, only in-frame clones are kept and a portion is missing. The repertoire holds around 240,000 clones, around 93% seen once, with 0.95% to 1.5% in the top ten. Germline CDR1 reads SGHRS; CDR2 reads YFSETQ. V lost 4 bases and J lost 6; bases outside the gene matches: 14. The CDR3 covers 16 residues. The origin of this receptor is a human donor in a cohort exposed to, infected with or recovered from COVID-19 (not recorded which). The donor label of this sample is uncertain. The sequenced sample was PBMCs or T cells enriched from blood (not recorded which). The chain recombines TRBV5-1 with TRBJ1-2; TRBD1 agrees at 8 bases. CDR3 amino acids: CASSPQPGGKNDGYTF. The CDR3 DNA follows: TGCGCCAGCAGCCCGCAACCAGGGGGCAAGAATGATGGCTACACCTTC.